A single sample gave rise to the 13 T cell receptor beta chains below, sequenced in a study of T-cell memory formation after mild COVID-19. MiXCR was run by TCRdb on the 5' RACE reads, yielding one entry per CDR3 protein. Counted here are roughly 120,000 distinct CDR3 sequences, about a sixth occurring once; the ten biggest clones make up about 14%. The sequenced sample consisted of PBMCs or a T cell subset sorted from them (not recorded which). The receptor set was obtained from an adult woman who had mild COVID-19 (a few samples of this study predate the infection). Cell type and time point are not known.

V is TRBV6-5 and J is TRBJ1-1; perhaps TRBD1 as D (5 bases). The V and J ends lost 2 bases and 5 bases respectively, with 15 bases between them. The CDR3 is 15 amino acids. Germline V CDR1 and CDR2: MNHEY, SVGAGI. In DNA form, the CDR3 reads TGTGCCAGCAGTTACCCTACTAGGGGCAGGACTGAAGCTTTCTTT. Residues: CASSYPTRGRTEAFF.

This clonotype has just a few counts. This chain uses TRBV18 with TRBJ2-7; 8 bases align to TRBD2. The V gene's germline CDR1 is KGHSH and CDR2 LQKENI. After removal of 2 bases from V and 3 bases from J, the junction contained 21 bases not matched to a gene. This CDR3 contains 20 residues. CDR3 bases: TGTGCCAGCTCACCAGCGGGGGGCCTTGCGAGGTTGGCGGGGCTCTACGAGCAGTACTTC. Protein sequence: CASSPAGGLARLAGLYEQYF.

This chain links TRBV13 with TRBJ1-1; D unresolved. Trimming removed 4 bases at V and 4 bases at J, with 16 bases between. Germline V gene lookup returns CDR1 PRHDT and CDR2 FYEKMQ (reference sequence). This CDR3 region has 15 residues. The CDR3 sequence is CASSYSPGTGTEAFF. DNA for the CDR3: TGTGCCAGCAGCTATAGCCCGGGAACGGGCACTGAAGCTTTCTTT.

This clonotype was seen more than once but under ten times. The rearrangement joins TRBV4-3 to TRBJ2-2, with 11 bases lining up with TRBD2. The CDR3 runs to 18 residues. The germline gives CDR1 LGHNA, CDR2 YSLEER. The junction had 10 bases not matched to a gene; V was cut back by 4 bases and J by 3 bases. The CDR3, as DNA: TGCGCCAGCAGCCTTAAGCGAGGACTAGCGGGTGACACCGGGGAGCTGTTTTTT. Protein product: CASSLKRGLAGDTGELFF.

This clonotype came up a few times. The J gene is TRBJ2-5, the V gene TRBV12-3 or TRBV12-4, with D possibly being TRBD1 (6 bases). V dropped 6 bases and J dropped 5 bases, with 19 bases sitting between them. This CDR3 is built from 15 residues. The CDR3 bases are TGTGCCAGCAGCCGAAGGGGGAGCCAAAGGGAGACCCAGTACTTC. Amino acids: CASSRRGSQRETQYF.

This chain uses TRBV9 with TRBJ1-2; 10 positions match TRBD1. The V and J ends lost 5 bases and 7 bases, in that order; junction bases with no gene match: 20. The germline CDR1 and CDR2 sequences are SGDLS and YYNGEE. The CDR3 loop spans 18 amino acids. The CDR3 bases are TGTGCCAGCAGACCCCTTGACAGGGGGCTTTTCCGAACTTGTGGCTACACCTTC. It translates to CASRPLDRGLFRTCGYTF.

The CDR3 DNA reads TGTGCCAGCAGCAAGGGACTAGCGATCGATACGCAGTATTTT. The encoded protein is CASSKGLAIDTQYF. The chain links TRBV7-2 to TRBJ2-3; 10 bases map to TRBD2. Unmatched junction bases numbered 5, after V lost 5 bases and J lost 6 bases. Germline assignment: CDR1 SGHTA and CDR2 FQGNSA. This CDR3 spans 14 amino acids.

A few counts support this clonotype. The chain has TRBV20-1 and TRBJ2-1; 8 nucleotides agree with TRBD1. The length of the CDR3 is 16 residues. Germline V gene lookup returns CDR1 DFQATT and CDR2 SNEGSKA (reference sequence). J gave up 2 bases and V 6 bases, and 12 bases lay outside the gene matches. The CDR3 region has the DNA TGCAGTGCGGGCAAAGAGGACAGGGCGACCTACAATGAGCAGTTCTTC. Encoded protein: CSAGKEDRATYNEQFF.

This chain joins TRBV24-1 and TRBJ2-1, with 11 nucleotides matching TRBD1. CDR1 and CDR2 (germline): KGHDR, SFDVKD. The V and J ends lost 5 bases and 0 bases, in that order; junction bases with no gene match: 17. The CDR3 has 21 amino acids. CDR3 loop: CATSALGRTGGPNGSYNEQFF. CDR3 nucleotide sequence: TGTGCCACCAGTGCCTTGGGCCGGACAGGGGGCCCTAACGGCTCCTACAATGAGCAGTTCTTC.

A few counts support this clonotype. This chain joins TRBV7-8 and TRBJ1-3, with 7 bases fitting TRBD1. The V segment lost 6 bases and the J segment 1 base; nucleotides outside the gene matches: 3. The CDR3 sequence is 14 residues long. Germline V gene data show CDR1 as SGHVS and CDR2 as FQNEAQ. CDR3 in amino acids: CASSIQGSGNTIYF. The CDR3 nucleotides read TGTGCCAGCAGTATACAGGGGTCTGGAAACACCATATATTTT.

The chain is built from TRBV12-3 or TRBV12-4 and TRBJ2-5; 14 positions agree with TRBD2. J was trimmed by 6 bases and V by 8 bases; bases with no gene match: 14. The CDR3 length is 17 residues. CDR3 sequence: CASETSGGASRKKTQYF. The CDR3 DNA follows: TGTGCCAGCGAGACTAGCGGGGGGGCCAGTCGAAAGAAGACCCAGTACTTC.

This clonotype was seen a few times. The rearrangement uses TRBV29-1 and TRBJ2-1; 7 bases align to TRBD2. V lost 7 bases to trimming and J lost 9 bases; unmatched junction nucleotides: 15. The CDR3 is 14 residues long. The V gene's germline CDR1 is SQVTM and CDR2 ANQGSEA. The chain's CDR3 is CSAPGTSVRGEQFF. CDR3 nucleotide sequence: TGCAGCGCTCCCGGTACTAGCGTGCGTGGTGAGCAGTTCTTC.

V gene TRBV24-1 combines with J gene TRBJ2-1, with no clear D. CDR3 length equals 16 residues. The V and J ends lost 4 bases and 3 bases respectively, with 15 bases between them. Germline V gene lookup returns CDR1 KGHDR and CDR2 SFDVKD. In DNA, the CDR3 is TGTGCCACCAGTGACGCTACCCCCGGGCACTACAATGAGCAGTTCTTC. It translates to CATSDATPGHYNEQFF.